This TCR beta chain was captured by sequencing in a study of blood T cell repertoires in COVID-19. This clone was seen a handful of times. As originally analysed: How many nucleated cells were present was estimated from reference gene primer amplification. Profiling relied on immunoSEQ multiplex PCR, and the TCRdb table lists in-frame clones only, not all of them. The DNA was the basis for D and trimming; V, J and clone size are from that table. Of under 200,000 clones listed, approximately 80% are singletons. This CDR3 region has 14 residues. V lost 6 bases to trimming and J lost 2 bases, with 13 bases between them. Germline loops: CDR1 MNHEY, CDR2 SVGAGI.

The chain recombines TRBV6-5 with TRBJ1-2; D perhaps matches TRBD1 (6 bases). The TCR sequence derives from a man aged 60 to 69 with acute or convalescent COVID-19. Sequenced material: peripheral blood. The CDR3 DNA follows: TGTGCCAGCAGGGGGGACATCGAAAACTATGGCTACACCTTC. It yields the protein CASRGDIENYGYTF.